This note documents a single T cell receptor beta chain sequence. No antigen is known for it. A single base separates this from a much larger clone, so it may be a read error. This sample is drawn from a study of molecular identifiers for immune sequencing clone quantification. Study information: Five portions were made in replicates from RNA of approximately 22,000 or 94,000 naive CD8 cells, and four underwent sequencing.

Naive CD8 T cell sorting was performed on the CD8+CD4-CCR7+CD45RA+ phenotype. Bulk TCR libraries were made with methods that had been previously described and with listed TCR primers. TCRdb reprocessed the PCR reads with MiXCR, giving one entry per CDR3 protein. The sample shows about half a million distinct CDR3 sequences, 25% of them seen only once. Study findings and constraints: Clones that had above 20 RNA copies took up over 97% of effector molecules but under 1% in naive cells.

Trimming removed 3 bases from V and 1 base from J, with 9 bases in between. The CDR3 runs to 14 residues. Germline CDR1 is MNHEY and CDR2 is SMNVEV (reference sequence). The sample comprised naive CD8+ T cells from blood, with Jurkat cell RNA spiked in. Documented subset: FACS-sorted CD8+CD4-CCR7+CD45RA+ naive T cells. The sequence came from a human donor in good health. Some libraries in this study had Jurkat cell RNA spiked in. The chain has TRBV27 and TRBJ1-2; D remains ambiguous. The CDR3 loop reads CASSLRTNNYGYTF. DNA for the CDR3: TGTGCCAGCAGTTTGCGCACCAATAACTATGGCTACACCTTC.